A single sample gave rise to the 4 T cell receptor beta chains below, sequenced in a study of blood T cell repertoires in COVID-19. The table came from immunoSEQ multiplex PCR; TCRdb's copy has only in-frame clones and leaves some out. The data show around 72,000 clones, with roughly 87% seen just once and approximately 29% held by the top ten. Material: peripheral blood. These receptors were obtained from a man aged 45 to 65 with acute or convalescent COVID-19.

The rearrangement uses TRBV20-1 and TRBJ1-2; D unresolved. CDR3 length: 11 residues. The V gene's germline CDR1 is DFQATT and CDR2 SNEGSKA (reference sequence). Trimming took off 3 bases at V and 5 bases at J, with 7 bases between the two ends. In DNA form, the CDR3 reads TGCAGTGCTAGCCCCGGGTATGGCTACACCTTC. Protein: CSASPGYGYTF.

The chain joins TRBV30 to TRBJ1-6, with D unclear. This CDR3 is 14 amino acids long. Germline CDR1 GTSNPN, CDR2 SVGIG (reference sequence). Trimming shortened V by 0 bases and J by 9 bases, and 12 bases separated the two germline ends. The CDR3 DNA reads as TGTGCCTGGAGTGTTGGCTCGGAGAGTTCACCCCTCCACTTT. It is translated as CAWSVGSESSPLHF.

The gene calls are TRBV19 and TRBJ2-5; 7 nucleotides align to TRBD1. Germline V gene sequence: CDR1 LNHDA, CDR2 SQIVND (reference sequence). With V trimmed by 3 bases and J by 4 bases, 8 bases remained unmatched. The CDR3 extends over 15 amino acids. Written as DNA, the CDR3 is TGTGCCAGTAGTATCGATTTAGGGGGCCCAGAGACCCAGTACTTC. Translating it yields CASSIDLGGPETQYF.

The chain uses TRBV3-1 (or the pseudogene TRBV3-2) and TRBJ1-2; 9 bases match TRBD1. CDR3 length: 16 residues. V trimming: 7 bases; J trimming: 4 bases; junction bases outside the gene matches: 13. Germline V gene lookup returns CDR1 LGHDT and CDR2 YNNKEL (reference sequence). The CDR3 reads CASTSGQGWLTYGYTF. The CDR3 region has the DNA TGTGCCAGCACCTCAGGACAGGGGTGGTTGACCTATGGCTACACCTTC.